This T cell receptor (beta chain) comes out of a study of identical twins. Study-wide findings and caveats: Among out-of-frame alpha sequences shared by twins, low generation probability occurred in excess.

As for this clonotype: Its antigen is undetermined.

Each CDR3 protein gets one entry after TCRdb re-called the 5' RACE reads with MiXCR. The table has approximately 240,000 distinct CDR3 sequences, over 13% seen once. The source material was memory (CD45RO+) T cells sorted from blood. This TCR was recovered from a woman aged 18-29 years in good health.

This CDR3 is CSASRDNNNEQFF. CDR3 bases: TGCAGTGCAAGCCGGGACAACAACAATGAGCAGTTCTTC. The chain joins TRBV20-1 to TRBJ2-1, with D tentatively TRBD1 (6 bases). Germline values: CDR1 DFQATT, CDR2 SNEGSKA (reference sequence). The CDR3 consists of 13 residues. Trimming pared 6 bases from V and 5 bases from J, leaving 14 bases between.